Below are 8 T cell receptor beta chains sequenced from a single sample in a study of blood T cell repertoires in COVID-19. Sequencing was performed with immunoSEQ multiplex PCR; in TCRdb, only in-frame clones are kept and a portion is missing. The table records fewer than 350,000 clones, around 90% of them present only once. The sample was PBMCs or T cells enriched from blood (not recorded which). These receptors came from a man aged 55 to 70 who had recovered from COVID-19.

The rearrangement links TRBV21-1 to TRBJ2-5; TRBD1, the table's D call, lacks a check against the DNA. TRBV21-1 is a listed pseudogene. The CDR3 is 14 amino acids. CDR3 protein: CARGGQGIQETQYF. Here the CDR3 DNA reads TGTGCCAGGGGGGGACAGGGCATTCAAGAGACCCAGTACTTC.

The V and J genes are TRBV28 and TRBJ1-5; 9 nucleotides line up with TRBD1. V shed 5 bases, J shed 7 bases, and the junction held 9 bases outside the gene matches. CDR3 length: 15 amino acids. Germline V gives CDR1 MDHEN, CDR2 SYDVKM. The CDR3 loop is CASSQGQGGYQPQHF. The CDR3 DNA reads TGTGCCAGCAGTCAGGGACAGGGTGGTTACCAGCCCCAGCATTTT. Looking up the rest from reference TRBV28 and TRBJ1-5 gives the full variable domain: DVKVTQSSRYLVKRTGEKVFLECVQDMDHENMFWYRQDPGLGLRLIYFSYDVKMKEKGDIPEGYSVSREKKERFSLILESASTNQTSMYLCASSQGQGGYQPQHFGDGTRLSIL.

The chain carries TRBV6-2 or TRBV6-3 and TRBJ2-1, with TRBD2 matching over 14 bases. Germline values: CDR1 MNHEY, CDR2 SVGEGT. This CDR3 contains 17 residues. The junction had 9 bases not matched to a gene; V was cut back by 6 bases and J by 5 bases. CDR3 DNA sequence: TGTGCCAGCAGCAGACTAGCGGGAGGGCCCGCAGACAATGAGCAGTTCTTC. Protein product: CASSRLAGGPADNEQFF.

This rearrangement joins TRBV19 to TRBJ2-7, with TRBD1 matching over 8 bases. V trimming: 9 bases; J trimming: 2 bases; junction bases outside the gene matches: 9. The CDR3 has 14 residues. Germline V gene data show CDR1 as LNHDA and CDR2 as SQIVND (reference sequence). The CDR3 here is CARRPGQAAYEQYF. The CDR3, as DNA: TGTGCCAGGAGGCCGGGACAGGCGGCCTACGAGCAGTACTTC.

V and J are TRBV11-3 and TRBJ2-2; TRBD2 matches 9 bases. This CDR3 spans 14 amino acids. The V gene end was trimmed by 4 bases and the J gene end by 5 bases; junction bases not matched to a gene: 2. Germline values: CDR1 SGHNT, CDR2 YENEEA. The CDR3 loop reads CASSYLAGTGELFF. CDR3 nucleotides: TGTGCCAGCAGCTACCTAGCGGGAACCGGGGAGCTGTTTTTT.

V usage is TRBV27 and J usage is TRBJ1-6, with D hard to call. Per the germline V gene, CDR1 is MNHEY and CDR2 is SMNVEV (reference sequence). The CDR3 has 16 residues. V dropped 2 bases and J dropped 6 bases, with 14 bases sitting between them. The chain's CDR3 is CASSLIRGGLNSPLHF. Here the CDR3 DNA reads TGTGCCAGCAGTTTAATTCGCGGCGGACTTAATTCACCCCTCCACTTT.

This clone came up a few times. The rearrangement links TRBV24-1 to TRBJ2-1; 12 nucleotides agree with TRBD2. The CDR3 has 18 amino acids. Germline loops: CDR1 KGHDR, CDR2 SFDVKD. The junction had 8 bases not matched to a gene; V was cut back by 2 bases and J by 4 bases. Here the CDR3 reads CATSDSTSGSRGYNEQFF. The CDR3 bases are TGTGCCACCAGTGATTCGACTAGCGGGAGTCGTGGGTACAATGAGCAGTTCTTC.

The J gene is TRBJ2-1, the V gene TRBV6-5, with D uncertain. The CDR3 is 15 amino acids. The ends were cut back, 3 bases at V and 0 bases at J, with 9 bases in the middle. Germline V gene data show CDR1 as MNHEY and CDR2 as SVGAGI. The CDR3 region is CASSYHSSSYNEQFF. For the CDR3, the DNA is TGTGCCAGCAGTTATCACTCAAGCTCCTACAATGAGCAGTTCTTC.